The TCR beta chain described here comes from a study of T cells in tuberculosis. Sequenced by immunoSEQ multiplex PCR; TCRdb stores in-frame clones only, minus some. The sample has 30,000 to 35,000 clones, about 89% seen once; the top ten hold around 2.2%. Trimming took off 3 bases at V and 1 base at J, with 16 bases between the two ends. The CDR3 spans 17 residues. Germline V gene sequence: CDR1 SGDLS, CDR2 YYNGEE. Sequencing input: PBMCs. This chain uses TRBV9 with TRBJ2-2; possibly TRBD1 for D (5 bases). This TCR was recovered from a donor between 10 and 35 years old with latent tuberculosis or without tuberculosis infection. CDR3 sequence (DNA): TGTGCCAGCAGCGGCCTCCTGGGGCAGGGGAACACCGGGGAGCTGTTTTTT. Protein sequence: CASSGLLGQGNTGELFF.